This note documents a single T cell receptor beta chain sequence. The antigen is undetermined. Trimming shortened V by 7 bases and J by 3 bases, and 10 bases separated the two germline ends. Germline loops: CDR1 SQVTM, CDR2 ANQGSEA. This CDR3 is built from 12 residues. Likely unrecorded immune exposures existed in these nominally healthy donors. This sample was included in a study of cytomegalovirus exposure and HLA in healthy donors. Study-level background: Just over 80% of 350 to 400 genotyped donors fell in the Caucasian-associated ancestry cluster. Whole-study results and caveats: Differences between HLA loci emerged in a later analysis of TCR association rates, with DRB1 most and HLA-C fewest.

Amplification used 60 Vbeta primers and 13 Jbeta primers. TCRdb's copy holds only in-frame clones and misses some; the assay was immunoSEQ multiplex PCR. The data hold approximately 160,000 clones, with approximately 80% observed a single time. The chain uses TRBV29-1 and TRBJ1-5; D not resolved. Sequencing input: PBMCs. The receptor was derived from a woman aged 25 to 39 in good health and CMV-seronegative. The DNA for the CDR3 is TGCAGCGCGGGATCTATCAATCAGCCCCAGCATTTT. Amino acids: CSAGSINQPQHF.